A selection of T cell receptor beta chains follows, all from one sample in a study of identical twins. TCRdb re-called the 5' RACE reads with MiXCR, one entry per CDR3 protein. The sample has approximately 1.8 million distinct CDR3 sequences, more than 30% seen once. The sample taken for sequencing was cord blood. The receptors originated from a newborn girl in good health. Each CDR3 is given with its conserved first and last residue. Each record gives: D gene, J gene, V gene, clone size, CDR3 DNA, CDR3 protein. A D gene is named only where the DNA matches it firmly. Size is omitted from some rows. Given values are once, few, many or a class for expanded clones.

.,TRBJ1-2,TRBV3-1,few,TGTGCCAGCAGGGCTACGAGGCGGGGCGGCTACACCTTC,CASRATRRGGYTF
.,TRBJ2-7,TRBV7-9,.,TGTGCCAGCAGCTTAGGGCAGGTAATCTACGAGCAGTACTTC,CASSLGQVIYEQYF
.,TRBJ2-1,TRBV19,once,TGTGCCAGTAGTATCCCCATTATCCGTGAGCAGTTCTTC,CASSIPIIREQFF
TRBD1,TRBJ2-3,TRBV13,.,TGTGCCAGCAGCTTAGCACAGGGGGCGGCAGATACGCAGTATTTT,CASSLAQGAADTQYF
.,TRBJ2-1,TRBV9,.,TGTGCCAGCAGCCCAGTCGGGGGACAATACAATGAGCAGTTCTTC,CASSPVGGQYNEQFF
.,TRBJ2-2,TRBV19,.,TGTGCCAGTAGTAAAGCGGGGAACACCGGGGAGCTGTTTTTT,CASSKAGNTGELFF
.,TRBJ1-1,TRBV4-2,.,TGTGCCAGCAGCCAAGAGTCCGGGACGTCCTCGTACACTGAAGCTTTCTTT,CASSQESGTSSYTEAFF
.,TRBJ1-2,TRBV27,few,TGTGCCAGCAGTTACCACAGGGCGGCAAAGCTTAGCTACACCTTC,CASSYHRAAKLSYTF
TRBD2,TRBJ2-2,TRBV5-1,.,TGCGCCAGCAGCGCCTCCGGGACTAGGGTGACCGGGGAGCTGTTTTTT,CASSASGTRVTGELFF
.,TRBJ1-1,TRBV2,.,TGTGCCAGCAGTGAAGCGCTTGGGGGGTTAAGAGCTTTCTTT,CASSEALGGLRAFF
.,TRBJ2-7,TRBV7-6,.,TGTGCCAGCAGCCTCCAGACTTCCTACTACGAGCAGTACTTC,CASSLQTSYYEQYF
TRBD2,TRBJ2-5,TRBV28,.,TGTGCCAGCAGCGTCGGGGGGAGTGGGGTGCATGAGCAGTACTTC,CASSVGGSGVHEQYF
TRBD2,TRBJ2-7,TRBV2,.,TGTGCCAGCAGACTAGCGCGGTACGAGCAGTACTTC,CASRLARYEQYF
TRBD1,TRBJ1-5,TRBV20-1,.,TGCAGTGCCCGGACGGACAGGGTGCCTCAGCCCCAGCATTTT,CSARTDRVPQPQHF
TRBD2,TRBJ2-7,TRBV12-3/TRBV12-4,few,TGTGCCAGCAGCTGGGGGGGGGTTTACGAGCAGTACTTC,CASSWGGVYEQYF
.,TRBJ1-2,TRBV14,.,TGTGCCAGCAGCCCTTTGGACAGACGTCATGGCTACACCTTC,CASSPLDRRHGYTF
.,TRBJ2-3,TRBV5-1,.,TGCGCCAGCAGCTTGCTTGGATCGTACACAGATACGCAGTATTTT,CASSLLGSYTDTQYF
.,TRBJ1-4,TRBV28,many,TGTGCCAGCAGTTTGGGTCGCTCTAAGAGGGGACTGTTTTTT,CASSLGRSKRGLFF
TRBD2,TRBJ2-1,TRBV27,.,TGTGCCAGCAGTTTATCGAAGGGACTAGCGGGGGGAAGGCAGTTCTTC,CASSLSKGLAGGRQFF
.,TRBJ2-1,TRBV28,.,TGTGCCAGCAGCTTCGACCAGGGATTTGAGCAGTTCTTC,CASSFDQGFEQFF
.,TRBJ2-2,TRBV4-2,.,TGTGCCAGCAGCCAAGCCAGGGGGGAGCTGTTCTTT,CASSQARGELFF
.,TRBJ1-1,TRBV5-1,few,TGCGCCAGCAGCTCCCACGGGAACACTGAAGCTTTCTTT,CASSSHGNTEAFF
TRBD2,TRBJ2-1,TRBV24-1,.,TGTGCCACCTCGGGACTAGCGGGAGGTCCTTCCTACAATGAGCAGTTCTTC,CATSGLAGGPSYNEQFF
.,TRBJ1-2,TRBV28,.,TGTGCCAGCAGTTTGGGTTCGGTACATAACTATGGCTACACCTTC,CASSLGSVHNYGYTF
TRBD1,TRBJ2-7,TRBV4-1,.,TGCGCCAGCAGCCAAGCCGGGACAGGGCTACTCTACGAGCAGTACTTC,CASSQAGTGLLYEQYF
TRBD2,TRBJ2-1,TRBV29-1,few,TGCAGCGTAGGAGCACCCAGCGGGAGCATATCCTACAATGAGCAGTTCTTC,CSVGAPSGSISYNEQFF
.,TRBJ1-4,TRBV29-1,once,TGCAGCGTGAGTCACAAGGGTGAAAAACTGTTTTTT,CSVSHKGEKLFF
.,TRBJ2-7,TRBV20-1,.,TGCAGTGCTCCCGACTTCAACCACGAGCAGTACTTC,CSAPDFNHEQYF
TRBD2,TRBJ2-7,TRBV5-5,.,TGTGCCAGCAGACAAGGACTAGCGGAACCTTCCTACGAGCAGTACTTC,CASRQGLAEPSYEQYF
TRBD1,TRBJ2-3,TRBV20-1,.,TGCAGTGCAAACGGACAGGGGGCGGGCACAGATACGCAGTATTTT,CSANGQGAGTDTQYF
.,TRBJ2-1,TRBV21-1,.,TGTGCCAGCAGCAAGAATAGCGGGAGGCTCGGTGAGCAGTTCTTC,CASSKNSGRLGEQFF
.,TRBJ2-7,TRBV5-1,.,TGCGCCAGCAGCTTGCTGGAATCCTACGAGCAGTACTTC,CASSLLESYEQYF
.,TRBJ2-7,TRBV10-3,many,TGTGCCATCAGTGATTCTCCGCTTAGGGTCTACGAGCAGTACTTC,CAISDSPLRVYEQYF
TRBD2,TRBJ2-1,TRBV5-6,few,TGTGCCAGCAGCTTATTAGCGGGGTACGACAATGAGCAGTTCTTC,CASSLLAGYDNEQFF
.,TRBJ1-4,TRBV12-3/TRBV12-4,.,TGTGCCAGCAGTTTTTCCCTCGGGCTGTTCCCAACTAATGAAAAACTGTTTTTT,CASSFSLGLFPTNEKLFF
TRBD2,TRBJ2-1,TRBV20-1,.,TGCAGTGCTAGACCCTTAGGACTAGCGGTCCAAAACTACAATGAGCAGTTCTTC,CSARPLGLAVQNYNEQFF
.,TRBJ2-3,TRBV28,few,TGTGCCAGCAGCCAGGACTACCGAGGGAAGGTCACAGATACGCAGTATTTT,CASSQDYRGKVTDTQYF
.,TRBJ2-3,TRBV2,many,TGTGCCAGCAACCGCAACACAGATACGCAGTATTTT,CASNRNTDTQYF
.,TRBJ2-7,TRBV2,.,TGTGCCAGCACCCCGCTGGACAGAGAGCAGTACTTC,CASTPLDREQYF
.,TRBJ2-3,TRBV5-1,many,TGCGCCAGCCCTAGGAGCACAGATACGCAGTATTTT,CASPRSTDTQYF
.,TRBJ2-7,TRBV5-1,.,TGCGCCAGCAGCTTGAACAGGGCGTTTTCCTACGAGCAGTACTTC,CASSLNRAFSYEQYF
.,TRBJ1-5,TRBV7-2,many,TGTGCCAGCAGCCCCGTACAGGGAAGTTATCAGCCCCAGCATTTT,CASSPVQGSYQPQHF
.,TRBJ1-6,TRBV2,.,TGTGCCAGCAGTGAAGAGGCTAATTCACCCCTCCACTTT,CASSEEANSPLHF
.,TRBJ2-1,TRBV25-1,few,TGTGCCAGCAGTGAAAGTGGTGTTAGCTCCTACAATGAGCAGTTCTTC,CASSESGVSSYNEQFF
TRBD2,TRBJ2-1,TRBV28,.,TGTGCCAGCACTAAGAGCGGGACCCGTTACAATGAGCAGTTCTTC,CASTKSGTRYNEQFF